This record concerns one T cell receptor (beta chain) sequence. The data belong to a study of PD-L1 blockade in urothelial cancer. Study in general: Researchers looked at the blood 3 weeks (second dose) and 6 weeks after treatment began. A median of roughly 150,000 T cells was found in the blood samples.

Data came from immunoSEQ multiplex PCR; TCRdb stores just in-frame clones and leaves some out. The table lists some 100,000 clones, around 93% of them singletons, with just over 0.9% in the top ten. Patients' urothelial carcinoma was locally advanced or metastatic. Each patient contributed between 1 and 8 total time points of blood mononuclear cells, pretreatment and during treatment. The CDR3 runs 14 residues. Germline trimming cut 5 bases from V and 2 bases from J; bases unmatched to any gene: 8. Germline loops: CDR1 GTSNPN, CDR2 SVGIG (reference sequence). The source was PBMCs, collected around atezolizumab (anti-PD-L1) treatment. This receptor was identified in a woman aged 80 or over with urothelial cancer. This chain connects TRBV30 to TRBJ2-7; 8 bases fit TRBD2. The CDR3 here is CAWGIPAGAYEQYF. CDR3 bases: TGTGCCTGGGGGATACCAGCGGGGGCCTACGAGCAGTACTTC.